Listed here is a single T cell receptor (beta chain). This clone's antigen is unknown. No base quality values were provided; no much bigger clone lies one nucleotide off. The data belong to a study of blood T cell repertoires in COVID-19 (dated by TCRdb to the early 2020s). A note on the overall study: Collaborator samples came from the United States, Italy and Spain and covered acute and convalescent phases of COVID-19. The sample metadata nearly always contained a de-identified subject ID, COVID-19 status, age in years and sex. The samples were drawn from two sources: the first 160 participants of the ongoing ImmuneRACE study, and 1,000 to 1,500 subjects contributed by 6 global collaborators. Where HLA class I and class II types were available, the types were taken from metadata supplied by the sample provider, not from assay-based typing. The prospective study material was composed of cDNA or gDNA derived from T cells, B-cell-depleted T cells, or PBMCs. Deeply sampled blood TCRbeta repertoires from subjects exposed to, actively infected with, or recovered from COVID-19 were included in the dataset. The repertoires were made available in a free public database intended to serve as a resource for research on the immune response to SARS-CoV-2.

The germline V gene (reference sequence) sets CDR1 to LGHDT and CDR2 to YNNKEL. The CDR3 measures 12 amino acids from cysteine to phenylalanine. Just CDR3 DNA is preserved here, 36 bases in frame from base 1. The junction carries 5 bases between V and J, which are trimmed by 5 bases and 3 bases respectively. Points the paper makes about the study in general: The amount of clinical and demographic metadata varied by source and participant and was provided uncurated.

TCRbeta CDR3 regions were amplified from genomic DNA by means of the immunoSEQ Assay, a bias-controlled multiplex PCR. As for how the authors treated the data: The number of nucleated cells in each sample was estimated from the amplification of reference gene primers within the assay. Sequence reads were collapsed and filtered to measure the absolute abundance of every unique TCRbeta CDR3 rearrangement. Productive Simpson clonality was computed per sample as the square root of Simpson's diversity index over productive rearrangements. In its TCRdb copy, this immuneACCESS table keeps in-frame sequences only and misses some clones. Where compared with another copy, unresolved V genes explain less than half of these, and the others have no known cause. V and J calls and clone size follow that table, whereas D and trimming were derived from the DNA. Counted in this sample were about 240,000 clones; more than 75% of them appeared once. The ten most abundant clones make up 10% to 15% of the sample.

Whole blood was collected in K2EDTA tubes by collaborating institutions according to the institutions' own protocols. For TCRbeta analysis, collaborators shipped samples in one of three forms: frozen whole blood, isolated PBMCs, or DNA extracted from either of those sample types. This TCR came from an elderly man with acute or convalescent COVID-19. Input material: peripheral blood. This chain is built from TRBV3-1 (or the pseudogene TRBV3-2) and TRBJ1-5, with the D gene uncertain. CDR3 region: CASSGLNQPQHF. The DNA is TGTGCCAGCAGCGGGCTCAATCAGCCCCAGCATTTT.